This TCR beta chain was observed in a study of T-cell reconstitution after alpha-beta-depleted transplantation in children. Notes on the study in general: A year had passed since transplant, and T-cell counts and diversity by then came mostly from newly produced T cells.

As it was prepared, the TCRbeta library received unique molecular identifiers. TCRdb passed the PCR reads through MiXCR, listing each CDR3 protein once. Of about 580,000 distinct CDR3 sequences in the sample, under 25% are singletons; the top ten hold 13% to 15%. In germline, CDR1 is MRHNA, CDR2 SNTAGT. The CDR3 consists of 14 residues. The V end lost 5 bases, the J end lost 4 bases, and 14 bases lay between the germline ends. This clonotype was seen a handful of times. Antigen specificity is unknown. This sequence originates from a boy under three years old who had a stem cell transplant for acute myeloid leukemia, so the T cells may come from the graft donor. V and J are TRBV6-4 and TRBJ1-2; D remains ambiguous. The source was PBMCs, mostly from graft donor cells, collected 360 days after TCRalphabeta/CD19-depleted stem cell transplant. DNA of the CDR3: TGTGCCAGCAGTAGTACAGATATCAGCTATGGCTACACCTTC. It is translated as CASSSTDISYGYTF.